The clone carrying this T cell receptor beta chain was seen many times. The target antigen is unknown. These data belong to a study of identical twins. In TCRdb, the 5' RACE reads were re-called with MiXCR into one record per CDR3 protein. The sample has about 470,000 distinct CDR3 sequences, approximately 24% seen once; the top ten hold approximately 2.9%. Findings of the study overall: The degree of excess twin sharing was weaker in beta out-of-frame sequences.

V dropped 1 base and J dropped 1; count of bases not matched to a gene: 4. The CDR3 sequence is 18 residues long. The germline V gene encodes CDR1 LGHNA and CDR2 YSLEER. This sample also belongs to another study, concerning T cells expressing NK-cell markers. From that report: It was sorted CD3+CD56+NKG2C+, CD3+CD56+NKG2C- and CD3+CD56-NKG2C+ T cells that supplied the TCR beta repertoires. In a handful of donors, dominant NKG2C+ clonotypes were roughly 1.0-8% of CD8+ T cells. These clonotypes, the leaders elsewhere, also led the CD3+CD56-NKG2C+ fraction in several donors.

The sequence was obtained from a woman aged 18-29 years in good health. The chain is built from TRBV4-3 and TRBJ2-6; 10 bases fit TRBD2. The sample consisted of CD4+ T cells sorted from blood. DNA for the CDR3: TGCGCCAGCAGCCAAGCGCCTAGCGGGAGATCTGGGGCCAACGTCCTGACTTTC. Protein product: CASSQAPSGRSGANVLTF.